A selection of T cell receptor beta chains follows, all from one sample in a study of blood T cell repertoires in COVID-19. The method was immunoSEQ multiplex PCR; TCRdb's version includes in-frame clones alone and lacks a portion of them. The sample lists 150,000 or so clones, approximately 80% seen once, with about 10% in the top ten. Input material: PBMCs or T cells enriched from blood (not recorded which). The receptors come from a man aged 50-60 years who had recovered from COVID-19. Both conserved end residues are part of each CDR3. The D gene is left open where the match is weak. Size tells how often a clone was seen (once, few, many) or the class of an expanded clone, and some rows leave it out.

-	TRBJ2-3	TRBV4-1	-	TGCGCCAGCAGCCAAGCTGCCCCTCTCAGCGGTGCCACAGATACGCAGTATTTT	CASSQAAPLSGATDTQYF
-	TRBJ2-7	TRBV12-3/TRBV12-4	TRBD1	TGTGCCAGCAGAAAGACAGGGGCCTACGAGCAGTACTTC	CASRKTGAYEQYF
-	TRBJ1-1	TRBV2	-	TGTGCCAACCCTAAGAACACTGAAGCTTTCTTT	CANPKNTEAFF
-	TRBJ1-2	TRBV9	-	TGTGCCAGCAGCGTAGGACAGGCGGGTTGGGATGGCTACACCTTC	CASSVGQAGWDGYTF
-	TRBJ1-4	TRBV6-2/TRBV6-3	-	TGTGCCAGCAGCCGCCCCAGGGGTGTTAATGAAAAACTGTTTTTT	CASSRPRGVNEKLFF
-	TRBJ1-3	TRBV6-6	-	TGTGCCAGCAGTTACTCGGCGGGGGCGCTTGGAAACACCATATATTTT	CASSYSAGALGNTIYF
-	TRBJ1-1	TRBV6-4	TRBD1	TGTGCCAGCAGGGTCGGGACAGGGAACACTGAAGCTTTCTTT	CASRVGTGNTEAFF
-	TRBJ1-6	TRBV5-1	TRBD1	TGCGCCAGCAGCGCTGCGACAGGGGAAAATTCACCCCTCCACTTT	CASSAATGENSPLHF
few	TRBJ1-1	TRBV4-3	TRBD1	TGCGCCAGCAGCCAAGGCAGGGGGCAGACTGAAGCTTTCTTT	CASSQGRGQTEAFF
-	TRBJ2-5	TRBV11-3	-	TGTGCCAGCAGCTTAGATGGCGGCAGTGGAGAGACCCAGTACTTC	CASSLDGGSGETQYF
once	TRBJ2-1	TRBV6-5	TRBD1	TGTGTAATAGGGGGCCCCCTCTCCTACAATGAGCAGTTCTTC	CVIGGPLSYNEQFF
-	TRBJ2-7	TRBV5-4	-	TGTGCCAGCAGCTTGGAGAGGACCTACGAGCAGTACTTC	CASSLERTYEQYF
-	TRBJ2-7	TRBV27	TRBD1	TGTGCCAGCACTAAGACAGGGAGACTTTACGAGCAGTACTTC	CASTKTGRLYEQYF
-	TRBJ1-4	TRBV27	-	TGTGCCAGCAGTTGGGGGGGACGCCCTAATGAAAAACTGTTTTTT	CASSWGGRPNEKLFF
once	TRBJ2-5	TRBV27	-	TGTGCCAGCAGTTTATTCGGGGAGGCCCAGTACTTC	CASSLFGEAQYF
-	TRBJ1-1	TRBV7-3	-	TGTGCCAGCAGCTTAATCGCGGGCGTGAACACTGAAGCTTTCTTT	CASSLIAGVNTEAFF
-	TRBJ1-2	TRBV27	-	TGTGCCAGCAGTTTATCAGGCAGGGATGGCTACACCTTC	CASSLSGRDGYTF
-	TRBJ1-5	TRBV15	-	TGTGCCACCAGCAGAGATTACAGGGATAGCAATCAGCCCCAGCATTTT	CATSRDYRDSNQPQHF
-	TRBJ1-6	TRBV4-3	-	TGCGCCAGCAGCCAAGAAGGGGAGGGTTACTCCTATAATTCACCCCTCCACTTT	CASSQEGEGYSYNSPLHF
-	TRBJ1-4	TRBV18	TRBD1	TGTGCCAGCTCACCGGACAGGGCAACTAATGAAAAACTGTTTTTT	CASSPDRATNEKLFF
once	TRBJ2-1	TRBV9	TRBD2	TGTGCCAGCAGCCGGGCGGCTAGCGGGGGCCGCAATGAGCAGTTCTTC	CASSRAASGGRNEQFF
-	TRBJ2-7	TRBV20-1	TRBD1	TGCAGTGCTAGTGGGGACAGAACAAATCCCCTAAGCTCCTACGAGCAGTACTTC	CSASGDRTNPLSSYEQYF
-	TRBJ2-7	TRBV10-3	TRBD2	TGTGCCATCAGTGAGCTAGCGGGCGCCTACGAGCAGTACTTC	CAISELAGAYEQYF
-	TRBJ1-2	TRBV5-4	-	TGTGCCAGCAGCTTGGCTCAGGGTTTGGACTATGGCTACACCTTC	CASSLAQGLDYGYTF
-	TRBJ2-7	TRBV6-5	TRBD1	TGTGCCACTGCGACAGGGTACTCCTACGAGCAGTACTTC	CATATGYSYEQYF
once	TRBJ1-1	TRBV11-3	TRBD1	TGTGCCAGCAGCCTGGGACAGGGAGAAGCTTTCTTT	CASSLGQGEAFF
-	TRBJ1-2	TRBV28	TRBD1	TGTGCCAGCCATGACAGGGGTGGAAACTATGGCTACACCTTC	CASHDRGGNYGYTF
-	TRBJ2-1	TRBV9	TRBD1	TGTGCCAGCAGCGTAAACAGGGGTGGCAATGAGCAGTTCTTC	CASSVNRGGNEQFF
-	TRBJ1-2	TRBV6-1	-	TGTGCCAGCAGTGAAGCAATAGCTAACTATGGCTACACCTTC	CASSEAIANYGYTF
-	TRBJ2-5	TRBV5-4	TRBD2	TGTGCCAGCAGCTTGGGACCTAGCGGGGGGCGACGGGAGACCCAGTACTTC	CASSLGPSGGRRETQYF
-	TRBJ1-2	TRBV6-5	-	TGTGCCAGCACCACGGGGGGGGACTATGGCTACACCTTC	CASTTGGDYGYTF
-	TRBJ2-3	TRBV5-6	-	TGTGCCAGCAGCCGCCCGGGACTCCTCTCAAGCACAGATACGCAGTATTTT	CASSRPGLLSSTDTQYF
-	TRBJ2-7	TRBV5-1	TRBD2	TGCGCCAGCAGCTTGGCTCAACAAGCGGGGGAGCAGTACTTC	CASSLAQQAGEQYF
few	TRBJ2-5	TRBV19	TRBD1	TGTGCCAGTAGTATAGCCGGGACAGGGGAGACCCAGTACTTC	CASSIAGTGETQYF
-	TRBJ1-3	TRBV5-1	-	TGCGCCAGCAGCCCCGTGGAGGGGCGCGGAAACACCATATATTTT	CASSPVEGRGNTIYF
-	TRBJ2-6	TRBV4-3	TRBD2	TGCGCCAGCAGCCAAGGCGAGGAGGGAGGGTCTGGGGCCAACGTCCTGACTTTC	CASSQGEEGGSGANVLTF
few	TRBJ1-5	TRBV20-1	-	TGCAGTGCTAGTCGGCAGGGGCAGGGCAATCAGCCCCAGCATTTT	CSASRQGQGNQPQHF
-	TRBJ1-1	TRBV6-2/TRBV6-3	-	TGTGCCAGCAGTTACTCGTGGGGCTCCACTGAAGCTTTCTTT	CASSYSWGSTEAFF
once	TRBJ2-3	TRBV20-1	TRBD2	TGCAGTGCCGGTAGCGGGGTTACGCAGTATTTT	CSAGSGVTQYF
-	TRBJ2-3	TRBV3-1/TRBV3-2	-	TGTGCCAGCAGCCAATATAGCAGGGGGGTCACAGATACGCAGTATTTT	CASSQYSRGVTDTQYF